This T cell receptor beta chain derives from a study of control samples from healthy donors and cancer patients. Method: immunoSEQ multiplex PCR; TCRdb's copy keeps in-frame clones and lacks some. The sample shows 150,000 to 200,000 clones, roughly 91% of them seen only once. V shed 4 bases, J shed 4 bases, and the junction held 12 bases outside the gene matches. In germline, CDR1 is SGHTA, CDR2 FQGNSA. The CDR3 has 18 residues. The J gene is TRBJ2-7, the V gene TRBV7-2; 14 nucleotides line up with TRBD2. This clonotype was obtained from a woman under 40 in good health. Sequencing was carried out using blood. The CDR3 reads CASSSHSGTSGSKYEQYF. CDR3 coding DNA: TGTGCCAGCAGCTCTCATTCCGGGACTAGCGGGAGTAAATACGAGCAGTACTTC. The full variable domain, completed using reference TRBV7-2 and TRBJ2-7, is GAGVSQSPSNKVTEKGKDVELRCDPISGHTALYWYRQSLGQGLEFLIYFQGNSAPDKSGLPSDRFSAERTGGSVSTLTIQRTQQEDSAVYLCASSSHSGTSGSKYEQYFGPGTRLTVT.